The clone carrying this T cell receptor beta chain was seen repeatedly, ten times or more. What it binds is not known. The data stem from a study of T cell repertoires in cytomegalovirus infection. TCRdb analysed the reads with MiXCR anew, one entry per CDR3 protein. The repertoire includes roughly 860,000 distinct CDR3 sequences, roughly 33% of them detected once, and around 12% sits in the top ten. CDR3 length: 12 residues. The V gene's germline CDR1 is SGHTA and CDR2 FQGNSA. V shed 1 base and J shed 8 bases, with 8 bases lying between them. Specimen: cultured CD8+ T cells from PBMCs, collected from culture after CMV antigen stimulation. This sequence was found in a human donor in good health (CMV status not recorded). Some clones in this sample may be carry-over from other donors' samples. The V and J genes are TRBV7-2 and TRBJ1-1; D is undetermined. CDR3: CASSLVLEEAFF. In DNA form, the CDR3 reads TGTGCCAGCAGCTTAGTCTTGGAAGAAGCTTTCTTT.